Included here is one TCR beta chain sequence, with context. The antigen this receptor binds is unknown. No much larger clonotype is one base removed from it; base qualities were not supplied. Single viable CD3+CD4+CD8-CD45RO+ cells were sorted as memory CD4+ T cells on a FACSAria II. CMV serostatus was determined with a Roche Elecsys assay detecting serum IgG against CMV pp150, pp28, p38 and p52. Following thawing, total CD4+ T cells were enriched through positive selection using CD4 magnetic microbeads. Samples originated from another study that specifically interrogated the CD4+ T cell memory repertoire. Peripheral blood mononuclear cells were isolated and cryopreserved following standard operating procedures; serum was stored at -80 °C. The staining used CD3-PerCP (BW264/56), CD4-APC (RPA-T4), CD45RO-PE (UCHT1) and CD8-Pacific Orange (3B5) antibodies, and Sytox blue was used to exclude non-viable cells.

These data are taken from a study of memory CD4+ T cells and cytomegalovirus serostatus (dated by TCRdb to between 2018 and 2021). For the study in its entirety: The cohort included some 35 healthy adults from Belgium, of whom 9 were CMV seropositive and 24 were CMV seronegative. The study sequenced CD4+ memory TCRbeta repertoires of a Belgian cohort with known cytomegalovirus serostatus to replicate a published TCR-based CMV serostatus classifier. The investigation overall reported the following: Unlike the original study, which covered naive and memory CD4+ and CD8+ populations, the Belgian study sequenced only CD4+CD45RO+ memory cells. For CMV serostatus prediction, a median bootstrapped AUC of approximately 0.95 was reached with the original framework, and a median bootstrapped AUC of approximately 0.92 was reached with a US-trained random forest. The results were read as suggesting that the CMV-associated TCR signature is, for the most part, present in the CD4+ memory repertoire. On the Belgian cohort, the classifier based on the original framework reached a median bootstrapped AUC of 0.95, with a 95% CI of 0.76-1.00. Among the 150 to 200 previously reported CMV-associated TCRbeta sequences, approximately 67 showed up in the CD4+ memory repertoires, with each one found in between one and five individuals.

CDR3 length: 14 amino acids, cysteine to phenylalanine. CDR3 DNA is the only sequence kept; it has 42 bases, read in frame from the first base. The germline V gene supplies CDR1 SNHLY and CDR2 FYNNEI. A distance of 12 bases separates the germline ends of V and J, which lose 3 bases and 6 bases respectively. The Quick-DNA Microprep Kit was used to extract genomic DNA from the sorted cells. Amplification of TCRbeta DNA was done with the immunoSEQ hsTCRbeta kit, following the protocol from the manufacturer. TCRbeta libraries were sequenced on an Illumina MiSeq instrument. As for the authors' bioinformatics: Following removal of out-of-frame sequences, roughly 2 million distinct TCRbeta sequences were retained, with an average of approximately 64,000 per individual. Each individual was scored according to the count of approximately 170 previously reported CMV-associated TCRbeta sequences and the total productive distinct TCRbeta count. A beta-binomial model was reimplemented in Python, and scikit-learn random forests with default parameters were trained on data from the US cohort. On the Belgian cohort, classifier performance was reported as the median AUC, along with percentile confidence intervals, across 10,000 bootstrap iterations. Drawn from immuneACCESS, this table holds only the in-frame rearrangements with V and J called that TCRdb kept. Clones are partly lost; checked studies trace under half to an unresolved V gene and leave the rest unexplained. V and J calls and clone size come straight from that table; D and trimming were deduced from the DNA. For this sample there are 52,000 or so clones; roughly four fifths appear just once. The ten largest clones add up to approximately 0.55% of the sample.

The sequenced sample consisted of memory CD4+ T cells from blood. The V gene is TRBV2 and the J gene is TRBJ1-3, with the D gene call left open. The receptor comes from an adult in good health and CMV-seronegative. The CDR3 region reads CASSDVGGSNTIYF. The nucleotides read TGTGCCAGCAGTGATGTGGGTGGGTCAAACACCATATATTTT.